The 30 T cell receptor beta chains below come from one sample, sequenced in a study of cytomegalovirus exposure and HLA in healthy donors. Data came from immunoSEQ multiplex PCR; TCRdb stores just in-frame clones and leaves some out. The sample shows some 150,000 clones, roughly 87% of them seen only once. The material sequenced was PBMCs. The receptors were gathered from a man aged 18 to 29 in good health and CMV-seropositive.

The chain employs TRBV27 and TRBJ2-3, with D unresolved. This CDR3 has 14 amino acids. The V and J ends lost 6 bases and 0 bases respectively, with 10 bases between them. The germline V gene encodes CDR1 MNHEY and CDR2 SMNVEV (reference sequence). CDR3 sequence reads: CASSFPGSTDTQYF. The CDR3 DNA follows: TGTGCCAGCAGCTTCCCCGGTAGCACAGATACGCAGTATTTT.

V and J are TRBV4-1 and TRBJ1-6, with 10 nucleotides matching TRBD1. The CDR3 is made up of 16 amino acids. V gave up 2 bases and J gave up 8 bases; unmatched junction bases: 6. Per germline, CDR1 MGHRA and CDR2 YSYEKL. The CDR3: CASSQKGGTGDSPLHF. The CDR3 DNA reads TGCGCCAGCAGCCAAAAAGGAGGGACAGGGGATTCACCCCTCCACTTT.

The V gene is TRBV6-6, the J gene TRBJ1-4, with D possibly TRBD1 on 5 matching bases. V shed 4 bases and J shed 8 bases, with 17 bases lying between them. This CDR3 is built from 15 residues. Germline CDR1 and CDR2: MNHNY and SVGAGI (reference sequence). The chain's CDR3 is CASSSYRNVREKLFF. In nucleotides, the CDR3 is TGTGCCAGCAGTTCCTACAGGAATGTGCGAGAAAAACTGTTTTTT.

CDR3 amino acids: CASSYPRQGKEAFF. Written as DNA, the CDR3 is TGTGCCAGCTCGTATCCCCGGCAGGGTAAGGAAGCTTTCTTT. The chain is built from TRBV18 and TRBJ1-1; the D gene is possibly TRBD1 (5 bases). Trimming removed 6 bases at V and 8 bases at J, with 19 bases between. The CDR3 has 14 residues. CDR1 is KGHSH and CDR2 is LQKENI in the germline V gene.

The chain combines TRBV30 with TRBJ2-7; 8 bases are shared with TRBD1. Germline CDR1 and CDR2: GTSNPN and SVGIG (reference sequence). V trimming: 0 bases; J trimming: 5 bases; junction bases outside the gene matches: 6. The CDR3 is 14 amino acids. The CDR3 protein is CAWSVFGQGDEQYF. The CDR3 DNA reads TGTGCCTGGAGTGTGTTCGGACAGGGAGACGAGCAGTACTTC.

The V gene is TRBV7-9, the J gene TRBJ1-2, with 9 positions matching TRBD1. Per germline, CDR1 SEHNR and CDR2 FQNEAQ (reference sequence). V dropped 4 bases and J dropped 0; count of bases not matched to a gene: 15. CDR3 length: 19 amino acids. The CDR3, as DNA: TGTGCCAGCAGCTCCACCACCCTGACAGGGGGACTAGCTAACTATGGCTACACCTTC. Its translation: CASSSTTLTGGLANYGYTF.

The V gene is TRBV18, the J gene TRBJ1-1, with 7 bases matching TRBD1. V dropped 2 bases and J dropped 7; count of bases not matched to a gene: 7. The CDR3 totals 14 residues. The germline V gene encodes CDR1 KGHSH and CDR2 LQKENI. The CDR3 DNA reads TGTGCCAGCTCACCATCCGGGACAGCAGGTGAAGCTTTCTTT. Translated, it gives CASSPSGTAGEAFF. The variable domain in full, completed from reference TRBV18 and TRBJ1-1, reads NAGVMQNPRHLVRRRGQEARLRCSPMKGHSHVYWYRQLPEEGLKFMVYLQKENIIDESGMPKERFSAEFPKEGPSILRIQQVVRGDSAAYFCASSPSGTAGEAFFGQGTRLTVV.

This sequence joins TRBV5-1 and TRBJ2-3; possible D gene TRBD2, 6 bases. The CDR3 extends over 16 amino acids. CDR1 is SGHRS, CDR2 YFSETQ, per germline. The germline V and J ends were trimmed by 3 bases and 0 bases, with 14 bases remaining between them. The CDR3 bases are TGCGCCAGCAGCTATCGGACTACGGGTAGCACAGATACGCAGTATTTT. Its translation: CASSYRTTGSTDTQYF.

Only a few counts were recorded for this clone. The chain recombines TRBV29-1 with TRBJ1-2, with D possibly being TRBD1 (6 bases). The CDR3 sequence is 13 residues long. Trimming pared 4 bases from V and 8 bases from J, leaving 17 bases between. In germline, CDR1 is SQVTM, CDR2 ANQGSEA. CDR3 residues: CSVGDWAGQGYTF. CDR3 coding DNA: TGCAGCGTTGGGGATTGGGCAGGACAGGGCTACACCTTC.

V and J are TRBV7-8 and TRBJ2-5; D is unclear. V was cut by 5 bases and J by 4 bases, with 11 bases left in between. This CDR3 is built from 13 residues. Germline V gene lookup returns CDR1 SGHVS and CDR2 FQNEAQ. CDR3 protein: CASSADLGETQYF. DNA for the CDR3: TGTGCCAGCAGCGCAGACTTAGGAGAGACCCAGTACTTC.

The V gene is TRBV6-4, the J gene TRBJ2-1; TRBD1 matches 7 bases. V gave up 0 bases and J gave up 6 bases; unmatched junction bases: 2. This CDR3 spans 14 amino acids. Germline loops: CDR1 MRHNA, CDR2 SNTAGT. DNA of the CDR3: TGTGCCAGCAGTGACTCTGCAGGGGGCAATGAGCAGTTCTTC. Protein: CASSDSAGGNEQFF.

The CDR3 DNA reads TGTGCCAGCAGCGCATCGGGAAGTTTGAACACTGAAGCTTTCTTT. As protein: CASSASGSLNTEAFF. This chain connects TRBV11-2 to TRBJ1-1; D uncertain. Germline values: CDR1 SGHAT, CDR2 FQNNGV. The length of the CDR3 is 15 residues. Trimming left V 5 bases short and J 0 bases short, with 13 bases between.

This chain links TRBV5-8 with TRBJ1-1, with a possible D match to TRBD1 (6 bases). CDR1 SGHTS and CDR2 YDEGEE come from the germline V gene. This CDR3 has 15 amino acids. V lost 4 bases and J lost 5, with 18 bases in between. The CDR3 sequence: CASSRGGGRYTEAFF. The CDR3 DNA sequence: TGTGCCAGCAGCCGAGGCGGGGGGCGGTATACTGAAGCTTTCTTT.

This sequence joins TRBV6-6 and TRBJ1-1; 12 positions agree with TRBD1. The germline V gene has CDR1 MNHNY and CDR2 SVGAGI (reference sequence). The CDR3 is 16 amino acids. The ends lost 0 bases at V and 7 bases at J; junction bases unmatched: 6. Here the CDR3 reads CASSYSGGQGADEAFF. The CDR3 DNA is TGTGCCAGCAGTTACTCAGGGGGACAGGGGGCGGATGAAGCTTTCTTT.

The J gene is TRBJ2-1, the V gene TRBV27, with 7 bases that match TRBD2. The length of the CDR3 is 16 residues. Germline V gene sequence: CDR1 MNHEY, CDR2 SMNVEV (reference sequence). The trim removed 8 bases at V and 8 bases at J, leaving 18 bases unmatched. CDR3 bases: TGTGCCAGCCTGTCGACGAGCGGGATGTACCGGGATGAGCAGTTCTTC. The encoded protein is CASLSTSGMYRDEQFF.

The chain recombines TRBV28 with TRBJ1-3; 7 nucleotides agree with TRBD1. The V gene's germline CDR1 is MDHEN and CDR2 SYDVKM. This CDR3 contains 14 residues. Unmatched junction bases numbered 5, after V lost 4 bases and J lost 5 bases. CDR3 protein: CASSYRGGRNTIYF. In nucleotides, the CDR3 is TGTGCCAGCAGTTACAGGGGAGGAAGAAACACCATATATTTT.

A remark on this clone: Other nucleotide sequences from this sample produce the same CDR3. V is TRBV30 and J is TRBJ2-5; D not resolved. The CDR3 loop spans 13 amino acids. V lost 3 bases and J lost 4, with 12 bases in between. Germline CDR1 reads GTSNPN; CDR2 reads SVGIG (reference sequence). The CDR3 nucleotides read TGTGCCTGGAGCGAGCTGGGCCGAGAGACCCAGTACTTC. Translated: CAWSELGRETQYF.

The chain couples TRBV29-1 to TRBJ1-2; the D gene is possibly TRBD1 (6 bases). With 4 bases removed from V and 7 bases from J, the gap between germline ends came to 13 bases. The germline V gene encodes CDR1 SQVTM and CDR2 ANQGSEA. CDR3 size: 12 residues. CDR3 in amino acids: CSVGDTRFGYTF. The CDR3 region has the DNA TGCAGCGTTGGGGACACGAGATTTGGCTACACCTTC. Full variable domain (rest looked up from reference TRBV29-1 and TRBJ1-2): SAVISQKPSRDICQRGTSLTIQCQVDSQVTMMFWYRQQPGQSLTLIATANQGSEATYESGFVIDKFPISRPNLTFSTLTVSNMSPEDSSIYLCSVGDTRFGYTFGSGTRLTVV.

This rearrangement joins TRBV5-4 to TRBJ2-7, with a weak D call TRBD1 (5 bases). The CDR3 is 14 residues long. V lost 4 bases, J lost 2 bases, and 13 bases lay in between. CDR1 is SGHNT, CDR2 YYREEE, per germline (reference sequence). For the CDR3, the DNA is TGTGCCAGCAGCCTGGAAGGACATACCTACGAGCAGTACTTC. Its translation: CASSLEGHTYEQYF. Complete variable domain (other parts from reference TRBV5-4 and TRBJ2-7): ETGVTQSPTHLIKTRGQQVTLRCSSQSGHNTVSWYQQALGQGPQFIFQYYREEENGRGNFPPRFSGLQFPNYSSELNVNALELDDSALYLCASSLEGHTYEQYFGPGTRLTVT.

V and J are TRBV6-6 and TRBJ2-7; no firm D call. The CDR3 sequence is 14 residues long. V gave up 6 bases and J gave up 0 bases, with 12 bases separating them. Germline V gene sequence: CDR1 MNHNY, CDR2 SVGAGI (reference sequence). CDR3 sequence reads: CASRGHSLSYEQYF. The DNA of the CDR3 is TGTGCCAGCAGGGGCCATTCCCTCTCCTACGAGCAGTACTTC.

This chain joins TRBV6-1 and TRBJ1-2, with TRBD1 identical over 7 bases. The V gene end was trimmed by 7 bases and the J gene end by 7 bases; junction bases not matched to a gene: 9. Germline V gives CDR1 MNHNS, CDR2 SASEGT. The CDR3 has 13 amino acids. CDR3 sequence: CASNSGGWGGYTF. CDR3 coding DNA: TGTGCCAGCAATTCAGGGGGGTGGGGTGGCTACACCTTC.

The chain is built from TRBV4-1 and TRBJ1-4; D is perhaps TRBD1 (6 bases). The CDR3 length is 16 residues. Germline V gene data show CDR1 as MGHRA and CDR2 as YSYEKL. V was cut by 0 bases and J by 5 bases, with 13 bases left in between. CDR3 sequence: CASSQETGGWNEKLFF. CDR3 in DNA: TGCGCCAGCAGCCAAGAAACGGGGGGCTGGAATGAAAAACTGTTTTTT.

V gene TRBV7-6 combines with J gene TRBJ2-7, with 9 bases identical to TRBD2. With V trimmed by 10 bases and J by 2 bases, 3 bases remained unmatched. The CDR3 contains 12 residues. The germline V gene has CDR1 SGHVS and CDR2 FNYEAQ. CDR3 loop: CATSGRTYEQYF. CDR3 nucleotide sequence: TGTGCCACAAGCGGGAGGACCTACGAGCAGTACTTC.

This chain uses TRBV7-9 with TRBJ2-7; possible D gene TRBD2, 5 bases. Trimming removed 1 base from V and 7 bases from J, with 8 bases in between. Germline-derived CDR1 and CDR2 are SEHNR and FQNEAQ (reference sequence). This CDR3 region has 12 residues. The DNA for the CDR3 is TGTGCCAGCAGCTTAGGGGAGTGGGAGCAGTACTTC. This codes for CASSLGEWEQYF.

The chain joins TRBV15 to TRBJ2-5; TRBD2 might be the D (7 bases). Germline V gene data show CDR1 as LNHNV and CDR2 as YYDKDF (reference sequence). This CDR3 comprises 18 residues. V was trimmed by 0 bases and J by 5 bases, leaving 22 bases between them. CDR3 in DNA: TGTGCCACCAGCAGAGATCGGGGGGCTAGCGGAGCGCGGGAGACCCAGTACTTC. Protein: CATSRDRGASGARETQYF.

The V call is TRBV19, the J call TRBJ1-2; D is unresolved. The CDR3 spans 13 residues. The V gene's germline CDR1 is LNHDA and CDR2 SQIVND (reference sequence). Trimming pared 5 bases from V and 8 bases from J, leaving 15 bases between. The CDR3 DNA follows: TGTGCCAGTAGTCGAGGAGGAGGTCGAGGCTACACCTTC. As protein: CASSRGGGRGYTF.

The chain recombines TRBV29-1 with TRBJ1-1; no definite D call. The CDR3 totals 12 residues. Germline V gene lookup returns CDR1 SQVTM and CDR2 ANQGSEA. V gave up 5 bases and J gave up 4 bases, with 11 bases separating them. CDR3 sequence (DNA): TGCAGCGTTCTAGCTTTTGGCACTGAAGCTTTCTTT. It codes for CSVLAFGTEAFF.

The chain has TRBV6-5 and TRBJ1-1, with 7 bases matching TRBD1. Germline CDR1 and CDR2: MNHEY and SVGAGI. The CDR3 length is 15 residues. V lost 5 bases and J lost 3; bases outside the gene matches: 9. The CDR3 spells CASSIQGRAYTEAFF. The CDR3 region has the DNA TGTGCCAGCAGTATACAGGGGAGAGCTTACACTGAAGCTTTCTTT.

This chain's CDR3 is CASSYSSQATFYGYTF. The CDR3 DNA follows: TGTGCCAGCAGTTACTCATCGCAGGCGACCTTCTATGGCTACACCTTC. V is TRBV6-5 and J is TRBJ1-2, with no clear D. With 0 bases removed from V and 4 bases from J, the gap between germline ends came to 15 bases. Germline V gene sequence: CDR1 MNHEY, CDR2 SVGAGI. This CDR3 spans 16 amino acids.

The V gene is TRBV14, the J gene TRBJ2-3, with 7 positions matching TRBD2. This CDR3 is 14 amino acids long. Germline CDR1 reads SGHDN; CDR2 reads FVKESK. Unmatched junction bases numbered 5, after V lost 6 bases and J lost 2 bases. CDR3 nucleotide sequence: TGTGCCAGCAGGCTAGCGGAGCCCACAGATACGCAGTATTTT. Translating it yields CASRLAEPTDTQYF.